This entry lists 13 T cell receptor beta chains sequenced from one sample in a study of T-cell memory formation after mild COVID-19. TCRdb passed the 5' RACE reads through MiXCR, listing each CDR3 protein once. The sample holds over 70,000 distinct CDR3 sequences; around 13% are singletons and the top ten take about 25%. The sequenced material came from PBMCs or a T cell subset sorted from them (not recorded which). Receptor source: an adult woman who had mild COVID-19 (a few samples of this study predate the infection). Cell type and time point are not known.

This sequence joins TRBV9 and TRBJ2-1, with D possibly TRBD2 on 6 matching bases. The V and J ends lost 4 bases and 8 bases respectively, with 19 bases between them. The germline CDR1 and CDR2 sequences are SGDLS and YYNGEE. CDR3 length equals 15 residues. CDR3 sequence (DNA): TGTGCCAGCAGCATCGCAGGGTGGCGCGGGGATGAGCAGTTCTTC. Encoded protein: CASSIAGWRGDEQFF.

This clonotype was seen more than once but under ten times. The chain is built from TRBV29-1 and TRBJ1-2, with 7 bases lining up with TRBD1. Germline V gene data show CDR1 as SQVTM and CDR2 as ANQGSEA. The length of the CDR3 is 13 residues. Unmatched junction bases numbered 11, after V lost 7 bases and J lost 6 bases. The CDR3 DNA reads as TGCAGCGCCCTGACAGGGTTGCCCCATGGCTACACCTTC. This gives the protein CSALTGLPHGYTF.

This clonotype was detected ten times or more. The chain employs TRBV7-6 and TRBJ2-7, with TRBD2 matching 13 bases. V lost 4 bases, J lost 0 bases, and 6 bases stayed unmatched. CDR3 size: 17 residues. Germline V CDR1 and CDR2: SGHVS, FNYEAQ. CDR3 in DNA: TGTGCCAGCAGCTCTGGACTAGCGGGAGTGAGCTCCTACGAGCAGTACTTC. Translating gives CASSSGLAGVSSYEQYF.

This clonotype was seen a few times. The chain recombines TRBV7-9 with TRBJ2-1; the match to TRBD2 covers 7 bases. The CDR3 totals 20 residues. V lost 4 bases, J lost 0 bases, and 18 bases stayed unmatched. In germline, CDR1 is SEHNR, CDR2 FQNEAQ (reference sequence). The CDR3 sequence: CASSWGGGIAEFSSYNEQFF. The DNA of the CDR3 is TGTGCCAGCAGCTGGGGGGGAGGTATTGCTGAGTTTAGCTCCTACAATGAGCAGTTCTTC.

The V call is TRBV4-2, the J call TRBJ2-7; 7 bases agree with TRBD2. The germline gives CDR1 LGHNA, CDR2 YNFKEQ. This CDR3 is built from 16 residues. V lost 0 bases, J lost 0 bases, and 5 bases stayed unmatched. The CDR3 reads CASSQDNLAASYEQYF. CDR3 sequence (DNA): TGTGCCAGCAGCCAAGATAACCTAGCGGCCTCCTACGAGCAGTACTTC.

The chain employs TRBV7-3 and TRBJ2-1; TRBD2 aligns across 8 bases. Germline V CDR1 and CDR2: SGHTA, FQGTGA. This CDR3 comprises 15 residues. The junction had 7 bases not matched to a gene; V was cut back by 5 bases and J by 4 bases. In DNA, the CDR3 is TGTGCCAGCAGCCTCGGTAGCGGGGAGTACAATGAGCAGTTCTTC. Translating it yields CASSLGSGEYNEQFF.

V is TRBV7-3 and J is TRBJ2-3, with unresolved D. CDR3 size: 13 residues. CDR1 is SGHTA and CDR2 is FQGTGA in the germline V gene. V was shortened by 1 base and J by 4 bases, with 6 bases between the two germline ends. CDR3 in amino acids: CASSLKVADTQYF. The CDR3 bases are TGTGCCAGCAGCTTAAAGGTTGCAGATACGCAGTATTTT.

V usage is TRBV5-5 and J usage is TRBJ1-1; the D is unclear. V was pared by 3 bases and J by 0 bases, with 6 bases between. This CDR3 has 13 amino acids. The germline CDR1 and CDR2 sequences are SGHKS and YYEKEE (reference sequence). CDR3 loop: CASSSYMNTEAFF. The CDR3 nucleotides are TGTGCCAGCAGCTCTTATATGAACACTGAAGCTTTCTTT.

The chain is built from TRBV4-2 and TRBJ1-4; D remains unclear. Germline V lookup: CDR1 LGHNA, CDR2 YNFKEQ. The CDR3 has 15 amino acids. Trimming stripped 0 bases from V and 5 bases from J, with 10 bases between. CDR3 sequence: CASSQEQAPNEKLFF. The CDR3 DNA is TGTGCCAGCAGCCAAGAGCAGGCGCCGAATGAAAAACTGTTTTTT.

The chain carries TRBV5-1 and TRBJ1-4; 8 bases line up with TRBD1. The V segment lost 2 bases and the J segment 8 bases; nucleotides outside the gene matches: 8. CDR3 length: 15 amino acids. Germline CDR1 is SGHRS and CDR2 is YFSETQ. CDR3: CASSLTGTGGEKLFF. The CDR3 DNA reads TGCGCCAGCAGCTTAACCGGGACAGGAGGAGAAAAACTGTTTTTT.

V gene TRBV4-1 combines with J gene TRBJ2-7; TRBD2 agrees at 8 bases. The J segment lost 0 bases and the V segment lost 3 bases, leaving 4 bases of the junction unmatched. The CDR3 spans 15 residues. CDR1 MGHRA and CDR2 YSYEKL come from the germline V gene. In nucleotides, the CDR3 is TGCGCCAGCAGCCACTACAGCGGGGGCTCCTACGAGCAGTACTTC. Translated, it gives CASSHYSGGSYEQYF.

The V and J genes are TRBV20-1 and TRBJ2-1, with D hard to call. Germline assignment: CDR1 DFQATT and CDR2 SNEGSKA (reference sequence). This CDR3 comprises 13 residues. Deletions cut 0 bases from V and 4 bases from J, with 7 bases between. CDR3 in DNA: TGCAGTGCTAGAGATGCGCCTTACAATGAGCAGTTCTTC. Translated: CSARDAPYNEQFF.

V and J are TRBV5-1 and TRBJ2-1; no definite D call. Germline V gene sequence: CDR1 SGHRS, CDR2 YFSETQ. This CDR3 region has 14 residues. Trimming cost V 4 bases and J 3 bases, with 11 bases left between them. The CDR3 DNA sequence: TGCGCCAGCAGCCCGGCCAAGCACTACAATGAGCAGTTCTTC. Amino acid sequence: CASSPAKHYNEQFF.